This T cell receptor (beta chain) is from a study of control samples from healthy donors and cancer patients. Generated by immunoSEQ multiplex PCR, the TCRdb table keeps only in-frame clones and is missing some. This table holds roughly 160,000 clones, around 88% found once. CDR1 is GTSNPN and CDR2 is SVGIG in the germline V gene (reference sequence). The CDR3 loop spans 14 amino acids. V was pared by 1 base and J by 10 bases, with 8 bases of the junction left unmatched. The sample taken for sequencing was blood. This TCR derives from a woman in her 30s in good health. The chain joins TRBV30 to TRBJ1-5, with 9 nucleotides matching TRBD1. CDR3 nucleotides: TGTGCCTGGAGTGGGGACAGGGCCGGCGATCCCCAGCATTTT. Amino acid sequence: CAWSGDRAGDPQHF.